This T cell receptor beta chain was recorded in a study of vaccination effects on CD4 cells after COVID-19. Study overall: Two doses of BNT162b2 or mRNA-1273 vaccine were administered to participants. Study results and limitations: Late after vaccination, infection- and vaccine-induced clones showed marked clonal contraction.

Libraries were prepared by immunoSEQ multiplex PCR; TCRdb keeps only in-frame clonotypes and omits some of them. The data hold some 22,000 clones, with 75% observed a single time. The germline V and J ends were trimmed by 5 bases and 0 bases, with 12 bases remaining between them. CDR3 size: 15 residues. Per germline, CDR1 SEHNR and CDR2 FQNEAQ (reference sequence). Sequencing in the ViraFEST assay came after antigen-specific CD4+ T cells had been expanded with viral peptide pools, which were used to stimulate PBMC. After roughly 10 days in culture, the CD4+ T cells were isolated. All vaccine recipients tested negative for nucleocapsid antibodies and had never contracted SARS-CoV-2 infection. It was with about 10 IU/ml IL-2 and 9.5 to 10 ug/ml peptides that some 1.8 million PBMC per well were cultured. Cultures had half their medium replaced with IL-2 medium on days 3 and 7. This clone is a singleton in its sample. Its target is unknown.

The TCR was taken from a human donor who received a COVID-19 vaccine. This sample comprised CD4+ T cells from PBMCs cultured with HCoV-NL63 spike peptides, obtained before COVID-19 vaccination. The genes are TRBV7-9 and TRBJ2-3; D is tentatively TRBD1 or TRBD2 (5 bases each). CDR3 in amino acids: CASSPPGRSTDTQYF. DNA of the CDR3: TGTGCCAGCAGCCCCCCGGGGCGCAGCACAGATACGCAGTATTTT.